What follows is one TCR beta chain and its context. The CDR3 length is 14 residues. Trimming took 3 bases from V and 5 from J, leaving 14 bases between them. CDR1 and CDR2 (germline): GTSNPN, SVGIG (reference sequence). From the 5' RACE reads, TCRdb called clonotypes with MiXCR, one entry per CDR3 protein. The top ten hold 4% of the sample, which has 200,000 to 250,000 distinct CDR3 sequences, roughly 13% seen once. This sample was taken from a study of identical twins. The same sample was also studied in work on yellow fever vaccine responses in identical twins.

The sequence came from a woman under 30 in good health. Sequenced: memory (CD45RO+) T cells sorted from blood. The rearrangement links TRBV30 to TRBJ2-1, with unresolved D. This CDR3 is CAWRATGRNNEQFF. DNA of the CDR3: TGTGCCTGGAGAGCCACGGGTCGGAACAATGAGCAGTTCTTC.